One sample yielded the 29 T cell receptor beta chains listed below, sequenced in a study of cytomegalovirus exposure and HLA in healthy donors. Profiled with immunoSEQ multiplex PCR; TCRdb holds only in-frame clones, not every one. Among about 44,000 clones listed, under 95% were seen once. Input material: PBMCs. The receptors stem from a woman under 30 in good health and CMV-seronegative.

The chain joins TRBV6-1 to TRBJ2-2, with D hard to call. Trimming took off 7 bases at V and 4 bases at J, with 10 bases between the two ends. This CDR3 is built from 13 residues. CDR1 and CDR2 (germline): MNHNS, SASEGT. The DNA for the CDR3 is TGTGCCAGCAAGCTATTGGTCACCGGGGAGCTGTTTTTT. Protein: CASKLLVTGELFF.

The chain is built from TRBV7-9 and TRBJ1-4; D gene unclear. The CDR3 runs to 17 residues. Germline V gene lookup returns CDR1 SEHNR and CDR2 FQNEAQ (reference sequence). Between the trimmed V and J ends, which lost 5 bases and 3 bases, there was a span of 19 bases. This CDR3 is CASSPRAGPTANEKLFF. DNA of the CDR3: TGTGCCAGCAGCCCTCGAGCGGGCCCCACGGCTAATGAAAAACTGTTTTTT.

This chain uses TRBV27 with TRBJ1-2; D is ambiguous. Germline V gives CDR1 MNHEY, CDR2 SMNVEV (reference sequence). CDR3 length: 14 residues. Trimming removed 3 bases from V and 2 bases from J, with 10 bases in between. CDR3 DNA: TGTGCCAGCAGTTTTAAGGCGGCGAACTATGGCTACACCTTC. Its translation is CASSFKAANYGYTF.

This chain joins TRBV28 and TRBJ2-1; TRBD1 matches 10 bases. This CDR3 has 18 residues. Losses at the gene ends were 4 bases for V and 3 bases for J; bases not matched to a gene: 12. The germline CDR1 and CDR2 sequences are MDHEN and SYDVKM. This CDR3 reads CASSSTHTGQGGYNEQFF. The DNA of the CDR3 is TGTGCCAGCAGTTCTACCCATACTGGACAGGGGGGCTACAATGAGCAGTTCTTC.

This clone was detected only once. The CDR3 loop is CASSLVDGGGYTF. The CDR3 DNA reads as TGCGCCAGCAGCTTGGTCGATGGTGGCGGCTACACCTTC. This chain joins TRBV5-1 and TRBJ1-2; D call uncertain. CDR1 SGHRS and CDR2 YFSETQ come from the germline V gene. V was clipped by 0 bases and J by 8 bases, with 11 bases between them. There are 13 residues in the CDR3. The full variable domain, in which reference TRBV5-1 and TRBJ1-2 provide the parts outside the CDR3, is KAGVTQTPRYLIKTRGQQVTLSCSPISGHRSVSWYQQTPGQGLQFLFEYFSETQRNKGNFPGRFSGRQFSNSRSEMNVSTLELGDSALYLCASSLVDGGGYTFGSGTRLTVV.

The DNA for the CDR3 is TGTGCCAGCAGTTTAGGAGGCCGACAGGGCTCCTACAATGAGCAGTTCTTC. It is translated as CASSLGGRQGSYNEQFF. This sequence joins TRBV28 and TRBJ2-1; 7 nucleotides line up with TRBD1. Germline loops: CDR1 MDHEN, CDR2 SYDVKM. Trimming at V came to 2 bases and at J to 0 bases, leaving 7 bases not matched to a gene. The CDR3 extends over 17 amino acids.

Worth noting for this clone: The junction does not match germline at one end; this may be a read error. The chain uses TRBV28 and TRBJ2-1; 10 bases line up with TRBD2. Germline V CDR1 and CDR2: MDHEN, SYDVKM. The CDR3 runs to 16 residues. CDR3 in DNA: TGTGCCGGCAGTCCCGGACTAGCGGCCTACTACAATGAGCAGTTCTTC. It translates to CAGSPGLAAYYNEQFF.

V usage is TRBV19 and J usage is TRBJ1-1; 7 bases fit TRBD1. CDR1 and CDR2 (germline): LNHDA, SQIVND (reference sequence). The CDR3 loop spans 16 amino acids. With V trimmed by 4 bases and J by 0 bases, 8 bases remained unmatched. CDR3 protein: CASSTPGQTLNTEAFF. CDR3 coding DNA: TGTGCCAGTAGTACACCGGGACAGACTTTGAACACTGAAGCTTTCTTT.

V usage is TRBV6-6 and J usage is TRBJ2-7, with 11 nucleotides matching TRBD2. From germline, CDR1 is MNHNY and CDR2 SVGAGI (reference sequence). CDR3 length: 15 amino acids. The V segment lost 4 bases and the J segment 1 base; nucleotides outside the gene matches: 3. This CDR3 reads CASSSLAGVSYEQYF. As DNA, the CDR3 is TGTGCCAGCAGTTCACTAGCGGGAGTGTCCTACGAGCAGTACTTC.

The chain couples TRBV2 to TRBJ2-5, with D hard to call. The V end lost 8 bases, the J end lost 5 bases, and 12 bases lay between the germline ends. The CDR3 is 12 residues long. The germline V gene encodes CDR1 SNHLY and CDR2 FYNNEI. CDR3 amino acids: CASRALQETQYF. CDR3 coding DNA: TGTGCCAGCCGAGCATTACAGGAGACCCAGTACTTC.

This clone has a single count. The chain employs TRBV28 and TRBJ1-4; maybe TRBD1 (6 bases). The CDR3 runs 18 residues. V was cut by 4 bases and J by 6 bases, with 24 bases left in between. CDR1 and CDR2 from the germline V gene are MDHEN and SYDVKM. CDR3 region: CASSSVWGRSIEDEKLFF. The CDR3 nucleotides are TGTGCCAGCAGTTCTGTTTGGGGGCGGTCGATTGAGGATGAAAAACTGTTTTTT. Using reference TRBV28 and TRBJ1-4 for the parts outside the CDR3, the full variable domain is DVKVTQSSRYLVKRTGEKVFLECVQDMDHENMFWYRQDPGLGLRLIYFSYDVKMKEKGDIPEGYSVSREKKERFSLILESASTNQTSMYLCASSSVWGRSIEDEKLFFGSGTQLSVL.

The chain joins TRBV10-3 to TRBJ2-3, with D perhaps TRBD2 (5 bases). The V end lost 7 bases, the J end lost 2 bases, and 10 bases lay between the germline ends. This CDR3 has 13 amino acids. Germline V gene lookup returns CDR1 ENHRY and CDR2 SYGVKD. The CDR3 sequence is CAINGGYTDTQYF. The CDR3 coding sequence is TGTGCCATCAATGGCGGGTACACAGATACGCAGTATTTT.

V is TRBV29-1 and J is TRBJ2-4, with 12 bases lining up with TRBD2. The CDR3 loop spans 14 amino acids. Germline V gene data show CDR1 as SQVTM and CDR2 as ANQGSEA. Trimming took 5 bases from V and 7 from J; bases not matched to a gene: 6. The CDR3 protein is CSVSLAGGTNIQYF. The CDR3, as DNA: TGCAGCGTTTCTCTAGCGGGAGGGACGAACATTCAGTACTTC. Filled out from reference TRBV29-1 and TRBJ2-4, the complete variable domain reads SAVISQKPSRDICQRGTSLTIQCQVDSQVTMMFWYRQQPGQSLTLIATANQGSEATYESGFVIDKFPISRPNLTFSTLTVSNMSPEDSSIYLCSVSLAGGTNIQYFGAGTRLSVL.

The rearrangement joins TRBV28 to TRBJ1-2, with 7 positions matching TRBD1. The CDR3 is made up of 15 amino acids. V gave up 10 bases and J gave up 4 bases; unmatched junction bases: 15. Germline values: CDR1 MDHEN, CDR2 SYDVKM. CDR3 amino acids: CATQGTAKVSYGYTF. The CDR3 coding sequence is TGTGCCACCCAAGGGACAGCCAAGGTGAGCTATGGCTACACCTTC.

The CDR3 nucleotides read TGTGCCAGCAGTTTAAAGAGGGAAAGTGCTTTCTTT. It codes for CASSLKRESAFF. The V gene is TRBV28, the J gene TRBJ1-1; D gene uncertain. V was clipped by 2 bases and J by 11 bases, with 12 bases between them. Germline V gene sequence: CDR1 MDHEN, CDR2 SYDVKM. The CDR3 contains 12 residues. The full variable domain, rest sourced from reference TRBV28 and TRBJ1-1, is DVKVTQSSRYLVKRTGEKVFLECVQDMDHENMFWYRQDPGLGLRLIYFSYDVKMKEKGDIPEGYSVSREKKERFSLILESASTNQTSMYLCASSLKRESAFFGQGTRLTVV.

The chain joins TRBV7-2 to TRBJ2-7; D possibly corresponds to TRBD2 (5 bases). Trimming left V 1 base short and J 3 bases short, with 13 bases between. The CDR3 has 15 amino acids. CDR1 is SGHTA and CDR2 is FQGNSA in the germline V gene. CDR3 coding DNA: TGTGCCAGCAGCTTAGTCGGACCCGGAGGCTACGAGCAGTACTTC. Translation: CASSLVGPGGYEQYF.

DNA for the CDR3: TGTGCCAGCAGCTTGGGGGGGACAGGGAAGCTCAACGAGCAGTACTTC. It yields the protein CASSLGGTGKLNEQYF. The chain employs TRBV5-4 and TRBJ2-7; 9 nucleotides match TRBD1. Germline lookup yields CDR1 SGHNT and CDR2 YYREEE (reference sequence). Germline trimming cut 0 bases from V and 5 bases from J; bases unmatched to any gene: 9. The CDR3 extends over 16 amino acids. The variable domain in full, completed from reference TRBV5-4 and TRBJ2-7, reads ETGVTQSPTHLIKTRGQQVTLRCSSQSGHNTVSWYQQALGQGPQFIFQYYREEENGRGNFPPRFSGLQFPNYSSELNVNALELDDSALYLCASSLGGTGKLNEQYFGPGTRLTVT.

V gene TRBV6-5 combines with J gene TRBJ2-5; 11 nucleotides line up with TRBD2. Trimming removed 4 bases from V and 5 bases from J; junction bases left unmatched: 6. Germline CDR1 reads MNHEY; CDR2 reads SVGAGI. The CDR3 has 15 amino acids. CDR3 sequence (DNA): TGTGCCAGCAGTTTTAGCGGGGGGGCCGGGGAGACCCAGTACTTC. It codes for CASSFSGGAGETQYF.

V is TRBV5-4 and J is TRBJ2-1; 9 bases align to TRBD2. The CDR3 is 16 amino acids. Germline trimming cut 4 bases from V and 8 bases from J; bases unmatched to any gene: 13. The germline V gene encodes CDR1 SGHNT and CDR2 YYREEE (reference sequence). For the CDR3, the DNA is TGTGCCAGCAGCCGGGAGGGGGCGGGAGGGGGGGATGAGCAGTTCTTC. It codes for CASSREGAGGGDEQFF.

This sequence joins TRBV25-1 and TRBJ2-5; 7 bases fit TRBD1. The germline CDR1 and CDR2 sequences are MGHDK and SYGVNS. With V trimmed by 2 bases and J by 4 bases, 4 bases remained unmatched. This CDR3 region has 14 residues. The CDR3 loop reads CASSERGGRETQYF. The CDR3 DNA follows: TGTGCCAGCAGTGAACGAGGGGGCAGAGAGACCCAGTACTTC.

In this sample, this clone turned up once. The V call is TRBV6-1, the J call TRBJ2-1, with 11 bases matching TRBD2. The CDR3 covers 14 residues. The germline V gene has CDR1 MNHNS and CDR2 SASEGT. V was pared by 6 bases and J by 2 bases, with 0 bases of the junction left unmatched. The CDR3 DNA is TGTGCCAGCAGGACTAGCGGGGCCTACAATGAGCAGTTCTTC. It is translated as CASRTSGAYNEQFF.

The CDR3 loop is CASSSRPNTEAFF. CDR3 coding DNA: TGTGCCAGCAGCTCGCGGCCGAACACTGAAGCTTTCTTT. This sequence joins TRBV5-5 and TRBJ1-1; D is uncertain. This CDR3 spans 13 amino acids. Deletions cut 3 bases from V and 1 base from J, with 7 bases between. Germline lookup yields CDR1 SGHKS and CDR2 YYEKEE (reference sequence).

The chain carries TRBV18 and TRBJ2-1; tentatively, D is TRBD2 (6 bases). Trimming cost V 3 bases and J 7 bases, with 16 bases left between them. The germline CDR1 and CDR2 sequences are KGHSH and LQKENI. CDR3 length equals 15 residues. The DNA for the CDR3 is TGTGCCAGCTCACCGCCTACTAGCCCCGGGAATGAGCAGTTCTTC. It codes for CASSPPTSPGNEQFF.

The rearrangement joins TRBV7-8 to TRBJ1-5; the D gene is possibly TRBD1 (5 bases). Germline CDR1 SGHVS, CDR2 FQNEAQ. The CDR3 spans 14 residues. The V gene lost 2 bases and the J gene lost 4 bases, with 9 bases spanning the gap. The DNA for the CDR3 is TGTGCCAGCAGCTTACAGGGCGGAAATCAGCCCCAGCATTTT. Translating gives CASSLQGGNQPQHF.

The chain joins TRBV25-1 to TRBJ2-2, with TRBD1 matching 9 bases. V lost 2 bases, J lost 2 bases, and 3 bases stayed unmatched. Germline V gene lookup returns CDR1 MGHDK and CDR2 SYGVNS. The CDR3 sequence is 16 residues long. CDR3 protein: CASSEPTGGNTGELFF. CDR3 DNA: TGTGCCAGCAGTGAACCGACAGGGGGTAACACCGGGGAGCTGTTTTTT.

The chain uses TRBV6-4 and TRBJ2-3; 7 bases align to TRBD2. Per germline, CDR1 MRHNA and CDR2 SNTAGT. The CDR3 totals 14 residues. The trim removed 5 bases at V and 2 bases at J, leaving 4 bases unmatched. In nucleotides, the CDR3 is TGTGCCAGCAGTCGAGCGGGATCCACAGATACGCAGTATTTT. Protein sequence: CASSRAGSTDTQYF.

The rearrangement uses TRBV19 and TRBJ1-2, with 7 positions matching TRBD1. J gave up 4 bases and V 6 bases, and 8 bases lay outside the gene matches. From germline, CDR1 is LNHDA and CDR2 SQIVND (reference sequence). The CDR3 extends over 14 amino acids. The CDR3 here is CASSPTTGIYGYTF. Written as DNA, the CDR3 is TGTGCCAGTAGCCCGACGACAGGGATCTATGGCTACACCTTC.

The CDR3 region has the DNA TGCGCCAGCAGCTTGGGACAGGGGGCTAGCACTGAAGCTTTCTTT. Translating it yields CASSLGQGASTEAFF. V usage is TRBV5-1 and J usage is TRBJ1-1; the match to TRBD1 covers 10 bases. The germline CDR1 and CDR2 sequences are SGHRS and YFSETQ. V trimming: 0 bases; J trimming: 4 bases; junction bases outside the gene matches: 3. This CDR3 contains 15 residues.

The chain joins TRBV6-1 to TRBJ1-6, with a possible D match to TRBD1 (5 bases). This CDR3 spans 11 amino acids. Trimming stripped 4 bases from V and 10 bases from J, with 5 bases between. The germline V gene encodes CDR1 MNHNS and CDR2 SASEGT. The DNA for the CDR3 is TGTGCCAGCAGTGGGACATCACCCCTCCACTTT. It encodes CASSGTSPLHF.